This passage covers 4 T cell receptor beta chains from one sample sequenced in a study of blood T cell repertoires in COVID-19. TCRdb keeps only in-frame clones here, not all; method: immunoSEQ multiplex PCR. The table shows 210,000 or so clones, with around 80% occurring only once. The sequencing input was peripheral blood. These receptors were obtained from a woman aged 35 to 49 with acute or convalescent COVID-19.

Worth noting for this clone: Other nucleotide sequences in the sample specify the same CDR3. The V gene is TRBV7-3, the J gene TRBJ1-2; 8 nucleotides align to TRBD1. Germline loops: CDR1 SGHTA, CDR2 FQGTGA. This CDR3 has 13 residues. After removal of 5 bases from V and 8 bases from J, the junction contained 7 bases not matched to a gene. CDR3 DNA sequence: TGTGCCAGCAGCCCAGGACAGGGTTGGGGCTACACCTTC. Encoded protein: CASSPGQGWGYTF.

The gene calls are TRBV27 and TRBJ2-3; the D gene is possibly TRBD2 (5 bases). The V end was cut by 2 bases, the J end by 4 bases, with 10 bases between. CDR1 and CDR2 (germline): MNHEY, SMNVEV (reference sequence). The CDR3 extends over 14 amino acids. CDR3 DNA: TGTGCCAGCAGTTTAACTAGGTACGCAGATACGCAGTATTTT. It encodes CASSLTRYADTQYF.

This clone appeared a single time. This sample includes further DNA sequences coding for the same CDR3. CDR3 residues: CASSQGDYGYTF. For the CDR3, the DNA is TGTGCCAGTAGTCAGGGTGACTATGGCTACACCTTC. The rearrangement links TRBV19 to TRBJ1-2; possible D gene TRBD1, 5 bases. The CDR3 is 12 amino acids. Germline V gene lookup returns CDR1 LNHDA and CDR2 SQIVND (reference sequence). V was clipped by 5 bases and J by 3 bases, with 7 bases between them.

J is TRBJ2-3 and V is TRBV29-1; the match to TRBD2 covers 10 bases. V dropped 4 bases and J dropped 3; count of bases not matched to a gene: 10. The CDR3 has 16 residues. Germline assignment: CDR1 SQVTM and CDR2 ANQGSEA. The CDR3 is CSVVDLAGVVTDTQYF. The DNA for the CDR3 is TGCAGCGTTGTTGATCTAGCGGGAGTCGTAACAGATACGCAGTATTTT.